The 24 T cell receptor beta chains below all came from one sample that was sequenced in a study of CD8 T cells in ankylosing spondylitis. Each CDR3 protein is one row after TCRdb ran MiXCR on the 5' RACE reads. The table includes around 340,000 distinct CDR3 sequences, roughly 15% detected once. The sequenced material came from blood, either unsorted or a sorted T cell fraction (not recorded which). The origin of the receptors is a male donor with ankylosing spondylitis or in good health (not recorded which).

The V and J genes are TRBV15 and TRBJ1-2; D is uncertain. The length of the CDR3 is 12 residues. The germline V gene encodes CDR1 LNHNV and CDR2 YYDKDF (reference sequence). Deletions cut 0 bases from V and 5 bases from J, with 4 bases between. The CDR3 here is CATSREAYGYTF. The CDR3 DNA reads as TGTGCCACCAGCAGAGAAGCTTATGGCTACACCTTC.

This clonotype was seen at least ten times. The chain recombines TRBV3-1 with TRBJ1-1, with D hard to call. Germline assignment: CDR1 LGHDT and CDR2 YNNKEL (reference sequence). Trimming removed 5 bases from V and 1 base from J, with 11 bases in between. The CDR3 has 14 residues. CDR3 amino acids: CASSWDLGNTEAFF. As DNA, the CDR3 is TGTGCCAGCAGCTGGGATTTAGGGAACACTGAAGCTTTCTTT.

The chain links TRBV4-2 to TRBJ2-1, with D unresolved. Trimming took 3 bases from V and 3 from J, leaving 9 bases between them. The CDR3 runs 14 residues. Germline V gene data show CDR1 as LGHNA and CDR2 as YNFKEQ. The CDR3 coding sequence is TGTGCCAGCAGCCACGGCCGAGACTACAATGAGCAGTTCTTC. Translation: CASSHGRDYNEQFF.

V usage is TRBV27 and J usage is TRBJ1-3; D ambiguous. The V end was cut by 6 bases, the J end by 0 bases, with 9 bases between. The CDR3 is made up of 14 amino acids. Germline CDR1 and CDR2: MNHEY and SMNVEV (reference sequence). Here the CDR3 reads CASRAGFSGNTIYF. CDR3 bases: TGTGCCAGCAGGGCGGGGTTCTCTGGAAACACCATATATTTT.

The chain joins TRBV20-1 to TRBJ2-7; 9 bases are shared with TRBD1. Germline CDR1 is DFQATT and CDR2 is SNEGSKA (reference sequence). Trimming cost V 6 bases and J 5 bases; bases outside gene matches: 5. This CDR3 is 12 amino acids long. The CDR3 nucleotides read TGCAGTGCCGGGACAGGGTGGAACGAGCAGTACTTC. Translating gives CSAGTGWNEQYF.

The chain uses TRBV20-1 and TRBJ2-7, with TRBD2 matching over 7 bases. This CDR3 spans 15 amino acids. From germline, CDR1 is DFQATT and CDR2 SNEGSKA (reference sequence). The J segment lost 0 bases and the V segment lost 3 bases, leaving 8 bases of the junction unmatched. The CDR3 loop is CSASHFSGASYEQYF. For the CDR3, the DNA is TGCAGTGCTAGCCACTTCAGCGGGGCCTCCTACGAGCAGTACTTC.

This clonotype was seen a few times. The chain couples TRBV20-1 to TRBJ1-1, with D unclear. The CDR3 spans 12 residues. Looked up from germline, CDR1 is DFQATT and CDR2 is SNEGSKA (reference sequence). With 6 bases removed from V and 1 base from J, the gap between germline ends came to 9 bases. The CDR3 bases are TGCAGTGCGGCACACCAGAACACTGAAGCTTTCTTT. It codes for CSAAHQNTEAFF.

The chain's CDR3 is CSASDPPWTSGGPDTQYF. The CDR3 DNA is TGCAGTGCTAGCGATCCCCCATGGACTAGCGGGGGGCCAGATACGCAGTATTTT. The V gene is TRBV20-1, the J gene TRBJ2-3; TRBD2 agrees at 14 bases. Germline CDR1 and CDR2: DFQATT and SNEGSKA (reference sequence). The CDR3 contains 18 residues. The V gene end was trimmed by 3 bases and the J gene end by 4 bases; junction bases not matched to a gene: 12.

The V call is TRBV12-3 or TRBV12-4, the J call TRBJ2-7, with 8 bases matching TRBD1. This CDR3 has 14 amino acids. The J segment lost 4 bases and the V segment lost 2 bases, leaving 4 bases of the junction unmatched. DNA for the CDR3: TGTGCCAGCAGTTTACAGGACAGGGTGTACGAGCAGTACTTC. It yields the protein CASSLQDRVYEQYF.

This clonotype was recorded a few times. This rearrangement joins TRBV20-1 to TRBJ1-5, with 7 bases identical to TRBD1. J was trimmed by 12 bases and V by 5 bases; bases with no gene match: 10. Germline V gives CDR1 DFQATT, CDR2 SNEGSKA (reference sequence). The CDR3 has 12 amino acids. CDR3 bases: TGCAGTGCTCTGTCAGGGGGACCGGGCCAGCATTTT. Protein sequence: CSALSGGPGQHF.

This rearrangement joins TRBV10-1 to TRBJ1-1, with a tentative D call TRBD1 (5 bases). This CDR3 region has 13 residues. The V end lost 4 bases, the J end lost 5 bases, and 11 bases lay between the germline ends. Germline V CDR1 and CDR2: WNHNN, SYGVQD (reference sequence). CDR3 nucleotide sequence: TGCGCCAGCAGTGTTAAGGGGCGGACTGAAGCTTTCTTT. Translation gives CASSVKGRTEAFF.

This clonotype turned up a few times. V is TRBV5-1 and J is TRBJ2-3; D is unclear. Germline V gene data show CDR1 as SGHRS and CDR2 as YFSETQ. The CDR3 runs 13 residues. V was shortened by 4 bases and J by 10 bases, with 16 bases between the two germline ends. CDR3 coding DNA: TGCGCCAGCAGCCCTGAAGGGAAGGATCCGCAGTATTTT. Its protein product is CASSPEGKDPQYF.

The V gene is TRBV11-2, the J gene TRBJ2-1; D unclear. CDR1 is SGHAT, CDR2 FQNNGV, per germline. This CDR3 is 15 amino acids long. Trimming cost V 0 bases and J 9 bases, with 15 bases left between them. The CDR3 spells CASSLDSGLVGEQFF. The DNA of the CDR3 is TGTGCCAGCAGCTTAGATTCGGGCCTAGTAGGTGAGCAGTTCTTC.

Regarding this clonotype: Its ends do not fully match the called genes, so a read error is possible. The V call is TRBV20-1, the J call TRBJ2-3; 8 nucleotides agree with TRBD2. Germline V lookup: CDR1 DFQATT, CDR2 SNEGSKA (reference sequence). The CDR3 is 14 amino acids. CDR3 nucleotide sequence: TGCAGTGCGAGCGGGGGCGAAGCAACAGCTACGCAGTATTTT. It translates to CSASGGEATATQYF.

Ten or more counts support this clonotype. The genes are TRBV16 and TRBJ1-1; no clear D. Germline values: CDR1 KGHSY, CDR2 FQNENV. Deletions cut 4 bases from V and 11 bases from J, with 17 bases between. This CDR3 region has 13 residues. The CDR3 DNA follows: TGTGCCAGCAGCCCTTCGTTCGGGCTGCGGGCTTTCTTT. Translated, it gives CASSPSFGLRAFF. Full variable domain (missing parts from reference TRBV16 and TRBJ1-1): GEEVAQTPKHLVRGEGQKAKLYCAPIKGHSYVFWYQQVLKNEFKFLISFQNENVFDETGMPKERFSAKCLPNSPCSLEIQATKLEDSAVYFCASSPSFGLRAFFGQGTRLTVV.

The CDR3 spells CASSGPDGGRSTDTQYF. The CDR3 DNA reads as TGTGCCAGCAGTGGACCAGACGGGGGCCGTAGCACAGATACGCAGTATTTT. The chain recombines TRBV6-1 with TRBJ2-3; D is tentatively TRBD1 or TRBD2 (6 bases each). V was clipped by 4 bases and J by 0 bases, with 17 bases between them. The V gene's germline CDR1 is MNHNS and CDR2 SASEGT. CDR3 length: 17 residues.

The sample holds many counts of this clonotype. This chain uses TRBV28 with TRBJ1-2; D is unclear. Trimming pared 5 bases from V and 4 bases from J, leaving 8 bases between. This CDR3 comprises 12 residues. Per the germline V gene, CDR1 is MDHEN and CDR2 is SYDVKM. The DNA of the CDR3 is TGTGCCAGCAGTGAAGGGCCCTATGGCTACACCTTC. Translated, it gives CASSEGPYGYTF.

The chain uses TRBV20-1 and TRBJ1-2; a possible D gene is TRBD1 (6 bases). Germline CDR1 DFQATT, CDR2 SNEGSKA (reference sequence). The CDR3 is made up of 13 amino acids. The CDR3 coding sequence is TGCAGCCTCGGACAGCCATCTAACTATGGCTACACCTTC. Its protein product is CSLGQPSNYGYTF.

In nucleotides, the CDR3 is TGCAGTGCTACTAGCGGGGGGCCCACAGATACGCAGTATTTT. Translating gives CSATSGGPTDTQYF. The chain has TRBV20-1 and TRBJ2-3, with 11 bases identical to TRBD2. The germline gives CDR1 DFQATT, CDR2 SNEGSKA (reference sequence). This CDR3 contains 14 residues. With 4 bases clipped from V and 2 bases from J, the junction kept 2 bases outside the gene matches.

Notes on this clonotype: The junction does not match germline at one end; this may be a read error. The chain links TRBV20-1 to TRBJ2-7, with TRBD2 identical over 11 bases. Per the germline V gene, CDR1 is DFQATT and CDR2 is SNEGSKA (reference sequence). This CDR3 is 16 amino acids long. CDR3 DNA: TGCTGTGCTAGCATTGAAGGGACTAGCGGCTCCTACGAGCAGTACTTC. It translates to CCASIEGTSGSYEQYF.

This rearrangement joins TRBV11-2 to TRBJ2-1, with D tentatively TRBD2 (6 bases). The CDR3 extends over 15 amino acids. CDR1 and CDR2 (germline): SGHAT, FQNNGV. Trimming removed 2 bases from V and 6 bases from J, with 14 bases in between. Here the CDR3 reads CASSLLVRGGNEQFF. The CDR3 region has the DNA TGTGCCAGCAGCTTATTAGTAAGGGGAGGCAATGAGCAGTTCTTC.

This clonotype has a handful of counts. The CDR3 is CSASTDRGLTTAGYTF. The CDR3, as DNA: TGCAGTGCTAGCACGGACAGGGGACTAACCACGGCCGGCTACACCTTC. V is TRBV20-1 and J is TRBJ1-2, with 9 bases matching TRBD1. V lost 3 bases, J lost 8 bases, and 16 bases stayed unmatched. Germline-derived CDR1 and CDR2 are DFQATT and SNEGSKA (reference sequence). This CDR3 has 16 amino acids.

This clonotype was recorded a few times. V usage is TRBV2 and J usage is TRBJ2-2; 11 bases align to TRBD1. J gave up 6 bases and V 5 bases, and 8 bases lay outside the gene matches. Germline assignment: CDR1 SNHLY and CDR2 FYNNEI. The CDR3 has 16 residues. The CDR3, as DNA: TGTGCCAGCAGTTCCGGACAGGGGGCTGTGGCCGGGGAGCTGTTTTTT. Translated, it gives CASSSGQGAVAGELFF.

This rearrangement joins TRBV12-3 or TRBV12-4 to TRBJ2-3, with TRBD1 matching over 8 bases. The V gene end was trimmed by 6 bases and the J gene end by 5 bases; junction bases not matched to a gene: 7. The CDR3 loop spans 14 amino acids. This chain's CDR3 is CASRTGTGGDTQYF. The CDR3 coding sequence is TGTGCCAGCAGAACCGGGACAGGCGGAGATACGCAGTATTTT.